The entry below gives a single T cell receptor (beta chain) sequence along with its context. Which antigen it targets is not known. No quality values exist for individual bases; no much larger clone is one base distant. A constant-region primer and ProtoScript II reverse transcriptase were used to reverse-transcribe TCRbeta-specific cDNA from roughly 480 ng total RNA. Construction of the TCRbeta libraries relied on three nested rounds of multiplex PCR, following a slightly modified ARM-PCR procedure. Each of the first two PCR rounds ran for around 10 cycles using multiplex TRBV1-TRBV30 forward primers together with a Cbeta reverse primer. A final 25-cycle PCR with Deep VentR polymerase added sample barcodes and Illumina adapters. Before sequencing, amplicons between 200 and 500 bp were purified from gel using a QIAquick gel extraction kit. The TCRbeta amplicons were sequenced with 250-bp paired-end reads on an Illumina HiSeq 2500. The study's own analysis went as follows. Trimmomatic v0.33 was used to quality-trim the reads, and FLASH v1.2.11 was used to merge paired reads so that full CDR3 sequences could be recovered. V, D and J germline segments were assigned to the rearranged TCRbeta sequences using MiGEC v1.2.1b. VDJtools v1.0.0 computed clonotype statistics and Shannon-Wiener diversity indices. Except for diversity analysis, only the 250 most abundant clonotypes of each sample were used in subsequent analyses to reduce sampling bias. The public sequencing data were trimmed at Q25 with fastp and processed into clonotypes with MiXCR by TCRdb, which kept only in-frame beta chains. Every distinct CDR3 protein forms one entry, paired with its most common genes and DNA. The V and J calls shown here were made by TCRdb, not taken from the authors' results. For this sample the table gives about 43,000 distinct CDR3 sequences, of which about three quarters were detected only once. The ten largest clones add up to 19% of the sample.

At the junction V is shortened by 4 bases and J by 8 bases, with 18 bases in between. From cysteine to phenylalanine, the CDR3 is 14 amino acids long. The kept DNA is CDR3 alone, 42 bases in frame from the first base. From the germline V gene, CDR1 is SQVTM and CDR2 is ANQGSEA. Total RNA and DNA were co-extracted from about 20-30 mg of bulk tissue with the AllPrep DNA/RNA mini kit, without cell sorting. About 5 patients with histopathologically diagnosed primary liver carcinoma underwent surgical resection in China between 2015 and March 2016. At the time of sampling, the patients had chronic HBV infection and had not received any treatment. Five spatially separated regions were sampled per tumor: superior, inferior, left-lateral and right-lateral poles, plus the tumor centre. Histology showed that every tumor sample contained more than 75% viable tumor cells. Fresh tumor and adjacent tissue pieces were bisected; one half was stored in RNAlater at -80°C, the other sent for histology.

These data are taken from a study of tumor-infiltrating lymphocytes in primary liver carcinoma (TCRdb year 2017). For the study in its entirety: Of the five patients, three men and two women aged 30 to 69 years, four had hepatocellular carcinoma and one had combined HCC and intrahepatic cholangiocarcinoma. The tumors of the five patients were staged as T1-T3 N0M0, with maximum diameters ranging from about 4 to 10 cm. Roughly 3.65 to 7.5 million productive TCRbeta reads were obtained per sample, and no significant difference in read depth was found between tissue types. The study combined TCRbeta repertoire sequencing, expression microarrays and whole-exome sequencing across five regions of each liver tumor, with adjacent normal tissue and blood. A total of 35 specimens from 5 patients went through TCRbeta repertoire sequencing, namely 25 tumor regions, 5 adjacent noncancerous liver tissues and 5 peripheral blood samples. To link TCRbeta repertoire diversity with the local molecular phenotype, the roughly 25 tumor region samples were profiled using Agilent mRNA microarrays. Reproducibility between technical replicate repertoires was high, with correlation coefficients above 0.98 and mean shared-clone rates approximately 0.9. The full study reports these points: Only about 7-25% of top clones were found in all five regions of a tumor, suggesting spatial heterogeneity of tumor-infiltrating T cells. Because only the TCR beta chain was sequenced and unpaired alpha chains were not captured, true repertoire diversity is likely underestimated. The top 250 clones made up a significantly larger repertoire fraction in tumors than in blood (p = 0.039). Repertoire overlap was higher between tumor regions (mean about 35%) than tumor-adjacent (roughly 17%) or tumor-blood (approximately 14%) pairs, consistent with antigen-driven expansion. Since the samples were bulk and unsorted, there was no way to compare CD4+ and CD8+ T cell repertoires. With just a few patients in the study, the authors point out that the findings should be validated in a larger study.

The receptor comes from a man aged 35 to 55 with primary liver carcinoma and hepatitis B virus infection. The V and J genes are TRBV29-1 and TRBJ2-1; the D gene is perhaps TRBD2, on 7 matching bases. The sample was liver tumor tissue from sampling region 2. In the paper's terms, the cell subset or site label means: tumor region T2, inferior pole. The nucleotides read TGCAGCGTTGCGGACGGGGGGCCCATCCATGAGCAGTTCTTC. Translated, it gives CSVADGGPIHEQFF.